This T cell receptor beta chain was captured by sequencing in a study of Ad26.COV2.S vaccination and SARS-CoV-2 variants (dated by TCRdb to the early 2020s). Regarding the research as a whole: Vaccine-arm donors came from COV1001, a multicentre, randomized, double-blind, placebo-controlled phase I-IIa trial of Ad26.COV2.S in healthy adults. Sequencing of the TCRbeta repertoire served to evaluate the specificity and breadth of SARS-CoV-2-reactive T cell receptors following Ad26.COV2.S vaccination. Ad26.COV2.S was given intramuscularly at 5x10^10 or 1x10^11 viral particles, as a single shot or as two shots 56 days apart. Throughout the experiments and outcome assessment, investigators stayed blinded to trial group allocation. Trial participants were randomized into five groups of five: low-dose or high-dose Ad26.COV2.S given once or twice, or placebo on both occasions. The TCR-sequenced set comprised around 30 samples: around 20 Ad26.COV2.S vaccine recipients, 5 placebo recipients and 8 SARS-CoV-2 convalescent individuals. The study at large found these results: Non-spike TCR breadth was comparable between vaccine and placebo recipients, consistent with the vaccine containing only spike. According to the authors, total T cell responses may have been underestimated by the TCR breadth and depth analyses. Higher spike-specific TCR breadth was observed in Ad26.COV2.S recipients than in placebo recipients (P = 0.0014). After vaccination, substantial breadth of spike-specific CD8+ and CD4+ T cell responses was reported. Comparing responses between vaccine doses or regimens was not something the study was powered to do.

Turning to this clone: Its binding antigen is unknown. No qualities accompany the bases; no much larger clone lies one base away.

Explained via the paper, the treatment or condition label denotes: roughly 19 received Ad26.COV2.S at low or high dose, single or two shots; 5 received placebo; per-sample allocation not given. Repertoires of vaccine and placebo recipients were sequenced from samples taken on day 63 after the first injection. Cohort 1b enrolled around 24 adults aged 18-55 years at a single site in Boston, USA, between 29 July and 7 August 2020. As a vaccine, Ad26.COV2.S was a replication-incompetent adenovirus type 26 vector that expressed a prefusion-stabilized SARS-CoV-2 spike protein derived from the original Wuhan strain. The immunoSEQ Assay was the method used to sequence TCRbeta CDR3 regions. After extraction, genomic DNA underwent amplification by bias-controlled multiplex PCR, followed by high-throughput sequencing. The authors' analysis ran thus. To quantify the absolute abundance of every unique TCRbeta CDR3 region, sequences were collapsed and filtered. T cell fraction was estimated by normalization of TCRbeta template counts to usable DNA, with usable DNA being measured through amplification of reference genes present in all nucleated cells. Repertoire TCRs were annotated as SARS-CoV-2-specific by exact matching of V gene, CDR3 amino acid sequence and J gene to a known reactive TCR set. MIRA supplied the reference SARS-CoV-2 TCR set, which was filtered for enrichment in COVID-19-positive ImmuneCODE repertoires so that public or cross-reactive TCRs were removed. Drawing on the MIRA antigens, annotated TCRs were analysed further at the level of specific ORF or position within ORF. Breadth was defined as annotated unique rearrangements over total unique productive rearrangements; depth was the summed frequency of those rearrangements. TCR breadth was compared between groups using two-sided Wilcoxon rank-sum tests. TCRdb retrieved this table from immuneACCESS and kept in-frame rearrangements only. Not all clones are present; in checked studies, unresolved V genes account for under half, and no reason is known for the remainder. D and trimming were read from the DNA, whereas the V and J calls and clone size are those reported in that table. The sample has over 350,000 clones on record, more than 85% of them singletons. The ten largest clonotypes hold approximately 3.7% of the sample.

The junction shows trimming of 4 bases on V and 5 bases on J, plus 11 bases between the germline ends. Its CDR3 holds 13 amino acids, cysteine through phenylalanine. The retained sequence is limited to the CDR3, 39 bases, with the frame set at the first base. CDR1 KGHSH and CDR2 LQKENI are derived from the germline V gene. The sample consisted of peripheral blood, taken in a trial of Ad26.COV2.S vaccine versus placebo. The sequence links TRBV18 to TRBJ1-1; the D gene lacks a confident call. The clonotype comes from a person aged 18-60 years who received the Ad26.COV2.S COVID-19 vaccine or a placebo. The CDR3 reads CASSLTTRTEAFF. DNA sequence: TGTGCCAGCTCACTTACGACTAGGACTGAAGCTTTCTTT.